These 23 T cell receptor beta chains came from one sample sequenced in a study of T-cell memory formation after mild COVID-19. TCRdb recomputed calls from the 5' RACE reads with MiXCR, one row per CDR3 protein. The data hold roughly 340,000 distinct CDR3 sequences, with 15% to 20% observed a single time. Sample: PBMCs or a T cell subset sorted from them (not recorded which). These TCRs come from a young man who had mild COVID-19 (a few samples of this study predate the infection). Cell type and time point are not known.

This clonotype appeared a few times. The chain has TRBV4-1 and TRBJ1-5; D gene ambiguous. The V gene's germline CDR1 is MGHRA and CDR2 YSYEKL. Deletions cut 1 base from V and 4 bases from J, with 5 bases between. The CDR3 extends over 13 amino acids. CDR3 protein: CASSQGSNQPQHF. The DNA of the CDR3 is TGCGCCAGCAGCCAAGGGAGTAATCAGCCCCAGCATTTT.

This clonotype was observed a few times. The chain is built from TRBV7-3 and TRBJ2-5; D perhaps matches TRBD1 (6 bases). Trimming cost V 4 bases and J 5 bases, with 14 bases left between them. Germline CDR1 reads SGHTA; CDR2 reads FQGTGA. CDR3 length equals 14 residues. In DNA form, the CDR3 reads TGTGCCAGCAGCTCCCAGGGGCGCCCCGAGACCCAGTACTTC. Protein: CASSSQGRPETQYF.

This clonotype was found a few times. The J gene is TRBJ2-7, the V gene TRBV20-1, with 15 nucleotides matching TRBD2. The V gene end was trimmed by 5 bases and the J gene end by 3 bases; junction bases not matched to a gene: 8. CDR1 is DFQATT and CDR2 is SNEGSKA in the germline V gene (reference sequence). This CDR3 region has 16 residues. The CDR3 sequence: CSAPGLAGGLDYEQYF. Here the CDR3 DNA reads TGCAGTGCTCCCGGACTAGCGGGGGGGTTAGACTACGAGCAGTACTTC.

This clonotype appeared a few times. This chain uses TRBV5-1 with TRBJ2-3, with TRBD1 matching 7 bases. J was trimmed by 1 base and V by 4 bases; bases with no gene match: 3. The V gene's germline CDR1 is SGHRS and CDR2 YFSETQ. This CDR3 comprises 14 residues. The CDR3 DNA reads as TGCGCCAGCAGCACCGGGACAGGCACAGATACGCAGTATTTT. Translated, it gives CASSTGTGTDTQYF.

This clonotype was seen only a few times. The CDR3 sequence: CASSPAGFVNSPLHF. DNA for the CDR3: TGTGCCAGCTCACCGGCAGGGTTCGTCAATTCACCCCTCCACTTT. The chain joins TRBV18 to TRBJ1-6, with D perhaps TRBD1 (5 bases). V was pared by 3 bases and J by 7 bases, with 13 bases between. The germline CDR1 and CDR2 sequences are KGHSH and LQKENI. The CDR3 consists of 15 residues. Full variable domain (missing parts from reference TRBV18 and TRBJ1-6): NAGVMQNPRHLVRRRGQEARLRCSPMKGHSHVYWYRQLPEEGLKFMVYLQKENIIDESGMPKERFSAEFPKEGPSILRIQQVVRGDSAAYFCASSPAGFVNSPLHFGNGTRLTVT.

This clonotype was seen ten or more times. V gene TRBV9 combines with J gene TRBJ2-7; D may be TRBD2 (6 bases). The CDR3 sequence is 13 residues long. Per germline, CDR1 SGDLS and CDR2 YYNGEE. The V end was cut by 0 bases, the J end by 3 bases, with 7 bases between. The CDR3 coding sequence is TGTGCCAGCAGCGTAGCGGGGGACTACGAGCAGTACTTC. This encodes CASSVAGDYEQYF.

This clonotype has only a few counts. The V gene is TRBV7-2, the J gene TRBJ2-1, with a possible D match to TRBD2 (5 bases). Trimming removed 5 bases at V and 8 bases at J, with 16 bases between. This CDR3 is 14 amino acids long. Germline assignment: CDR1 SGHTA and CDR2 FQGNSA. The DNA of the CDR3 is TGTGCCAGCAGCCCTTCTTGGGTTAGCGATGAGCAGTTCTTC. It translates to CASSPSWVSDEQFF. Looking up the rest from reference TRBV7-2 and TRBJ2-1 gives the full variable domain: GAGVSQSPSNKVTEKGKDVELRCDPISGHTALYWYRQSLGQGLEFLIYFQGNSAPDKSGLPSDRFSAERTGGSVSTLTIQRTQQEDSAVYLCASSPSWVSDEQFFGPGTRLTVL.

This chain connects TRBV4-1 to TRBJ1-2, with D tentatively TRBD1 (6 bases). Germline lookup yields CDR1 MGHRA and CDR2 YSYEKL. This CDR3 has 17 residues. Deletions cut 4 bases from V and 3 bases from J, with 21 bases between. The CDR3 loop is CASSRTTREGDHYGYTF. CDR3 coding DNA: TGCGCCAGCAGCCGCACTACGAGGGAGGGGGATCACTATGGCTACACCTTC.

This clonotype was counted only a few times. This chain uses TRBV7-9 with TRBJ1-6, with TRBD1 matching over 11 bases. This CDR3 comprises 14 residues. The germline gives CDR1 SEHNR, CDR2 FQNEAQ (reference sequence). The V gene end was trimmed by 4 bases and the J gene end by 8 bases; junction bases not matched to a gene: 1. The CDR3 bases are TGTGCCAGCAGCTGGGGACAGGGGGATTCACCCCTCCACTTT. Residues: CASSWGQGDSPLHF.

This clonotype has a count of ten or more. The V and J genes are TRBV28 and TRBJ1-5; D is unclear. CDR1 and CDR2 (germline): MDHEN, SYDVKM. V lost 3 bases, J lost 5 bases, and 5 bases lay in between. CDR3 length: 12 residues. The CDR3 reads CASSFPDQPQHF. The DNA for the CDR3 is TGTGCCAGCAGTTTTCCGGATCAGCCCCAGCATTTT.

This clonotype came up many times. The genes are TRBV7-6 and TRBJ2-7, with D tentatively TRBD2 (5 bases). Germline V lookup: CDR1 SGHVS, CDR2 FNYEAQ. This CDR3 region has 14 residues. V was pared by 2 bases and J by 3 bases, with 11 bases between. In nucleotides, the CDR3 is TGTGCCAGCAGCTTAAAAGCGGTCAACTACGAGCAGTACTTC. As protein: CASSLKAVNYEQYF.

This clonotype was detected many times. The genes are TRBV7-6 and TRBJ2-1; D is ambiguous. Germline lookup yields CDR1 SGHVS and CDR2 FNYEAQ. With 1 base removed from V and 5 bases from J, the gap between germline ends came to 6 bases. The CDR3 has 13 residues. CDR3 loop: CASSLGNNNEQFF. CDR3 nucleotide sequence: TGTGCCAGCAGCTTAGGAAACAACAATGAGCAGTTCTTC.

This clonotype was counted ten times or more. The rearrangement uses TRBV5-6 and TRBJ2-7; D gene unclear. Trimming removed 0 bases at V and 4 bases at J, with 8 bases between. The length of the CDR3 is 13 residues. Germline CDR1 reads SGHDT; CDR2 reads YYEEEE. The CDR3 reads CASSLGAAYEQYF. In nucleotides, the CDR3 is TGTGCCAGCAGCTTGGGGGCAGCGTACGAGCAGTACTTC.

This clonotype came up a few times. The J gene is TRBJ2-5, the V gene TRBV25-1; 7 positions match TRBD2. With 3 bases clipped from V and 4 bases from J, the junction kept 5 bases outside the gene matches. Germline V CDR1 and CDR2: MGHDK, SYGVNS. The CDR3 contains 14 residues. CDR3 loop: CASSDGGEGETQYF. The CDR3 region has the DNA TGTGCCAGCAGTGACGGAGGGGAGGGAGAGACCCAGTACTTC.

This clonotype has more than one count but fewer than ten. The chain's CDR3 is CSVETDYEQYF. CDR3 nucleotides: TGCAGCGTTGAAACGGATTACGAGCAGTACTTC. The V and J genes are TRBV29-1 and TRBJ2-7; no reliable D call. The CDR3 spans 11 residues. Per the germline V gene, CDR1 is SQVTM and CDR2 is ANQGSEA. V was pared by 2 bases and J by 4 bases, with 6 bases between.

On this clonotype: One end of the junction varies from germline; a read error may be responsible. DNA of the CDR3: TGCGCCAGCAGCCAGCAGGGCGCGAACACCGGGGAGCTGATTTTT. This sequence encodes CASSQQGANTGELIF. The J gene is TRBJ2-2, the V gene TRBV5-1; the D call may be TRBD1 or TRBD2 (5 bases each). Germline-derived CDR1 and CDR2 are SGHRS and YFSETQ. The CDR3 is 15 amino acids.

This rearrangement joins TRBV6-5 to TRBJ2-5; D is perhaps TRBD2 (5 bases). The V end was cut by 6 bases, the J end by 2 bases, with 19 bases between. The CDR3 has 16 amino acids. The V gene's germline CDR1 is MNHEY and CDR2 SVGAGI. The CDR3 coding sequence is TGTGCCAGCAGCGCCGGACTCCCGGGGATTCAAGAGACCCAGTACTTC. It encodes CASSAGLPGIQETQYF.

The chain employs TRBV10-3 and TRBJ2-5; the match to TRBD1 covers 8 bases. Germline V gene lookup returns CDR1 ENHRY and CDR2 SYGVKD. V lost 2 bases and J lost 5; bases outside the gene matches: 7. The CDR3 is made up of 15 amino acids. The CDR3 region is CAISERQGPGETQYF. In DNA, the CDR3 is TGTGCCATCAGTGAGCGACAGGGGCCGGGGGAGACCCAGTACTTC.

This clonotype has a handful of counts. V is TRBV5-5 and J is TRBJ2-7; D is perhaps TRBD2 (6 bases). Trimming pared 0 bases from V and 2 bases from J, leaving 9 bases between. The germline gives CDR1 SGHKS, CDR2 YYEKEE (reference sequence). There are 14 residues in the CDR3. CDR3 nucleotide sequence: TGTGCCAGCAGCTTGGCCGCGGGGACCTACGAGCAGTACGTC. Translating gives CASSLAAGTYEQYV.

In its sample, this clonotype was seen a few times. The chain joins TRBV18 to TRBJ2-2; unclear D gene. V was cut by 0 bases and J by 10 bases, with 9 bases left in between. The germline V gene has CDR1 KGHSH and CDR2 LQKENI. This CDR3 has 13 amino acids. DNA for the CDR3: TGTGCCAGCTCACCACCTCCCCCCTCGGAGCTGTTTTTT. It translates to CASSPPPPSELFF.

The chain is built from TRBV18 and TRBJ2-7; D may be TRBD1 (5 bases). The CDR3 length is 13 residues. V shed 0 bases and J shed 3 bases, with 6 bases lying between them. Germline CDR1 and CDR2: KGHSH and LQKENI. Here the CDR3 reads CASSPPGDYEQYV. Here the CDR3 DNA reads TGTGCCAGCTCACCACCAGGGGACTACGAGCAGTACGTC.

This clonotype showed up just a few times. J is TRBJ2-5 and V is TRBV11-2; possible D gene TRBD2, 5 bases. V gave up 1 base and J gave up 1 base, with 16 bases separating them. Germline V gene lookup returns CDR1 SGHAT and CDR2 FQNNGV. The CDR3 is 17 residues long. This CDR3 is CASSLAAWGVLQETQYF. The CDR3 nucleotides read TGTGCCAGCAGCTTAGCTGCTTGGGGAGTACTCCAAGAGACCCAGTACTTC. Full variable domain (rest looked up from reference TRBV11-2 and TRBJ2-5): EAGVAQSPRYKIIEKRQSVAFWCNPISGHATLYWYQQILGQGPKLLIQFQNNGVVDDSQLPKDRFSAERLKGVDSTLKIQPAKLEDSAVYLCASSLAAWGVLQETQYFGPGTRLLVL.

This clonotype was observed a handful of times. The rearrangement links TRBV12-3 or TRBV12-4 to TRBJ2-7; TRBD1 aligns across 8 bases. V shed 7 bases, J shed 6 bases, and the junction held 11 bases outside the gene matches. There are 14 residues in the CDR3. The CDR3 coding sequence is TGTGCCAGCACGGGGGACAGGCCGCGGGGCGAGCAGTACTTC. Protein: CASTGDRPRGEQYF.